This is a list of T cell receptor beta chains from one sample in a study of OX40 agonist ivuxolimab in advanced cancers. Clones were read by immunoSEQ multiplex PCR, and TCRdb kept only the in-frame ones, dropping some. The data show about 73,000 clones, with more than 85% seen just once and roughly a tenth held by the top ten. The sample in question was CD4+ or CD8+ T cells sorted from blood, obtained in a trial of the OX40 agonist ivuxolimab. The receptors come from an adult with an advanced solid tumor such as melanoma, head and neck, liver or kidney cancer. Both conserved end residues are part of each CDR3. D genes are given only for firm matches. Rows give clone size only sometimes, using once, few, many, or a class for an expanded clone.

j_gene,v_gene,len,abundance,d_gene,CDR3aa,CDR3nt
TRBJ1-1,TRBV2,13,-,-,CARETSMNTEAFF,TGTGCCAGAGAGACATCAATGAACACTGAAGCTTTCTTT
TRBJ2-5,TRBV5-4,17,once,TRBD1,CASSLEVGTEFQETQYF,TGTGCCAGCAGCTTGGAGGTCGGGACAGAATTCCAAGAGACCCAGTACTTC
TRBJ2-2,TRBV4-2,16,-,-,CASSVGDARFTGELFF,TGTGCCAGCAGCGTGGGAGATGCCAGATTCACCGGGGAGCTGTTTTTT
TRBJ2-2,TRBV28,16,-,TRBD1,CASSNTGVPNTGELFF,TGTGCCAGCAGCAATACAGGGGTCCCGAACACCGGGGAGCTGTTTTTT
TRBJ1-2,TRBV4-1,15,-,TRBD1,CASSQEGAINYGYTF,TGCGCCAGCAGCCAGGAGGGGGCTATTAACTATGGCTACACCTTC
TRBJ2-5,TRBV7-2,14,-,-,CASSSAPYQETQYF,TGTGCCAGCAGCTCGGCCCCGTACCAAGAGACCCAGTACTTC
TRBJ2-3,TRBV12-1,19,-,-,CASSALPDRGGISTDTQYF,TGTGCCAGCAGCGCCCTACCCGACAGGGGAGGGATCAGCACAGATACGCAGTATTTT
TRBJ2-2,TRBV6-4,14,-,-,CASSDGGHTGELFF,TGTGCCAGCAGTGATGGGGGGCACACCGGGGAGCTGTTTTTT
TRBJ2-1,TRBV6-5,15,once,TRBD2,CASSPFSGGLNEQFF,TGTGCCAGCAGTCCGTTTAGCGGGGGGCTCAATGAGCAGTTCTTC
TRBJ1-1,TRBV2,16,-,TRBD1,CASPAQGTSLNTEAFF,TGTGCCAGCCCTGCACAGGGGACAAGTTTGAACACTGAAGCTTTCTTT
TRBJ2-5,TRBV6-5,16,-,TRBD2,CASSYGGLAGLQTQYF,TGTGCCAGCAGTTACGGTGGGCTAGCGGGGTTGCAGACCCAGTACTTC
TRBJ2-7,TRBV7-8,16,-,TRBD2,CASSPRLAGVYYEQYF,TGTGCCAGCAGCCCACGACTAGCGGGGGTGTACTACGAGCAGTACTTC
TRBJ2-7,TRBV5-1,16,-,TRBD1,CASSTGTGEEPYEQYF,TGCGCCAGCAGCACCGGGACAGGGGAAGAACCCTACGAGCAGTACTTC
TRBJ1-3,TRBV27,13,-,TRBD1,CASRWTGGDTIYF,TGTGCCAGCAGGTGGACAGGGGGGGACACCATATATTTT
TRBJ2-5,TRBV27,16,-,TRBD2,CASSPRLAGGPETQYF,TGTGCCAGCAGTCCCCGACTAGCGGGGGGGCCGGAGACCCAGTACTTC
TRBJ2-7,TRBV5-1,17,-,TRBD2,CARSLGPGRGVFYEQYF,TGCGCCCGCAGCTTGGGGCCGGGGCGGGGGGTCTTCTACGAGCAGTACTTC
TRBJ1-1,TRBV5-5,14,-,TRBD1,CASSWDRVSTEAFF,TGTGCCAGCAGCTGGGACAGGGTAAGCACTGAAGCTTTCTTT
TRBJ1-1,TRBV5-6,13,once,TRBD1,CASSLGGTAEAFF,TGTGCCAGCAGCTTGGGCGGGACAGCCGAAGCTTTCTTT
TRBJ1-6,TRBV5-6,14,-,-,CASSFRVGNSPLHF,TGTGCCAGCAGCTTTCGAGTCGGGAATTCACCCCTCCACTTT
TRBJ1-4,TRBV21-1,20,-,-,CASSTITFKQGMWTNEKLFF,TGTGCCAGCAGCACCATCACCTTCAAACAGGGGATGTGGACTAATGAAAAACTGTTTTTT
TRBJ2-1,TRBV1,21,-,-,CTSSQDRVAGGIRSSYNEQFF,-
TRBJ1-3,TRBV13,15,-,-,CASSSTASSGNTIYF,TGTGCCAGCAGCTCAACTGCGAGCTCTGGAAACACCATATATTTT
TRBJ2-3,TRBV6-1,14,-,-,CASYVGDLGGTQYF,TGTGCCAGCTACGTTGGGGACTTGGGCGGTACGCAGTATTTT
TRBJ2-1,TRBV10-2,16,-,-,CASSESRGTEYYEQFF,TGCGCCAGCAGTGAGTCTAGAGGTACCGAGTATTATGAGCAGTTCTTC
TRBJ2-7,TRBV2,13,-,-,CASNPLWGYEQYF,TGTGCCAGCAACCCCTTGTGGGGGTACGAGCAGTACTTC
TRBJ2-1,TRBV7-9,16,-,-,CASSGRLGGQRNEQFF,TGTGCCAGCAGCGGACGACTGGGCGGGCAAAGGAATGAGCAGTTCTTC
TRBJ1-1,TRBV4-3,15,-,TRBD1,CASSRNGQGYTEAFF,TGCGCCAGCAGCCGCAACGGACAGGGCTACACTGAAGCTTTCTTT
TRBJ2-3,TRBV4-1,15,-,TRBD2,CASSQTSGGTDTQYF,TGCGCCAGCAGCCAAACTAGCGGGGGCACAGATACGCAGTATTTT
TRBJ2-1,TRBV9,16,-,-,CASSTPGTYLFNEQFF,TGTGCCAGCAGCACCCCCGGGACCTACCTCTTCAATGAGCAGTTCTTC
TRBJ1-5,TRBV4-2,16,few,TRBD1,CASSQVDRDSNQPQHF,TGTGCCAGCAGCCAAGTGGACAGGGATAGCAATCAGCCCCAGCATTTT